The clone carrying this T cell receptor (beta chain) has a single count. Its cognate antigen is unknown. Looked up from germline, CDR1 is ENHRY and CDR2 is SYGVKD. Unmatched junction bases numbered 5, after V lost 2 bases and J lost 6 bases. This CDR3 has 14 amino acids. Profiling relied on immunoSEQ multiplex PCR, and the TCRdb table lists in-frame clones only, not all of them. The sample shows roughly 100,000 clones, 86% of them seen only once. This sample was included in a study of cytomegalovirus exposure and HLA in healthy donors. Study results and caveats: Investigators reported over 150 TCR beta chains as tied to cytomegalovirus. Rare sequences made up most TCRs, while some public TCRs were found in many donors.

Sequenced: PBMCs. This clonotype was sampled from a woman aged 18-29 years in good health and CMV-seropositive. The rearrangement joins TRBV10-3 to TRBJ2-7, with 9 bases matching TRBD1. CDR3 sequence: CAISELQGAGEQYF. CDR3 bases: TGTGCCATCAGTGAGCTACAGGGGGCAGGCGAGCAGTACTTC.